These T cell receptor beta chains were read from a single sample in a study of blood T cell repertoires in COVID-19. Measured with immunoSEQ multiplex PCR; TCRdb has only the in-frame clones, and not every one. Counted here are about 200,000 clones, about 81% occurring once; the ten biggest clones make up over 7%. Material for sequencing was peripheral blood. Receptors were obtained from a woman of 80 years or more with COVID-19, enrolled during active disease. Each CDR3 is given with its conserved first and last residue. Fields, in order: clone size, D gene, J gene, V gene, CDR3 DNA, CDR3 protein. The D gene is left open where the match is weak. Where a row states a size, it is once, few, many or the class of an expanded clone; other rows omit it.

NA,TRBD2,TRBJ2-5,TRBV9,TGTGCCAGCAGCGTAGGCGGACTAGCGGGGGCCAAACAAGAGACCCAGTACTTC,CASSVGGLAGAKQETQYF
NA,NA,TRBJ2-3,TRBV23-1,TGCGCCAGCAGTCGAATCACAGAGCCTAGCACAGATACGCAGTATTTT,CASSRITEPSTDTQYF
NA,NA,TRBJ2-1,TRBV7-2,TGTGCCAGCAGCTTAGGAGTTAGCTACAATGAGCAGTTCTTC,CASSLGVSYNEQFF
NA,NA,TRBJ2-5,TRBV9,TGTGCCAGCAGCGTAGGGAGCGGAGGGTACCAAGAGACCCAGTACTTC,CASSVGSGGYQETQYF
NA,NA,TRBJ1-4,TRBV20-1,TGCAGTGCTGGCCTCAATGAAAAACTGTTTTTT,CSAGLNEKLFF
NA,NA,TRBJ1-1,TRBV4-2,TGTGCCAGCAGTCATTACAGGGCCCAGTCCACTGAAGCTTTCTTT,CASSHYRAQSTEAFF
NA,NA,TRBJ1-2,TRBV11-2,TGTGCCAGCAGCTTAGGTCAGGGTGGCTCGAGGAACTATGGCTACACCTTC,CASSLGQGGSRNYGYTF
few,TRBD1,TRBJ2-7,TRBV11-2,TGTGCCAGCAGCCGGGACAGGGGCTTGGGGTACGAGCAGTACTTC,CASSRDRGLGYEQYF
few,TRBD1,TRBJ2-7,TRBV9,TGTGCCAGCAGCGTAGCTGGACAGGGGCCCTACGAGCAGTACTTC,CASSVAGQGPYEQYF
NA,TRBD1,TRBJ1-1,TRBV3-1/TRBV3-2,TGTGCCAGCAGCCGGGAGGCCAGGGGGTATGCTTTCTTT,CASSREARGYAFF
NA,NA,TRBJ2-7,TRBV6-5,TGTGCCAGCAGTCTCCGGGACTCAACCTACGAGCAGTACTTC,CASSLRDSTYEQYF
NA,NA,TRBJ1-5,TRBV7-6,TGTGCCAGCAGCTTAAGTCCGGGAAATCAGCCCCAGCATTTT,CASSLSPGNQPQHF
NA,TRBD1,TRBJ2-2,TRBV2,TGTGCCAGCAGCGACAGGGGGCTACACACCGGGGAGCTGTTTTTT,CASSDRGLHTGELFF
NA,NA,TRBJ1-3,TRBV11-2,TGTGCCAGCAGCTTAAGGGGCTTCGGTGGAAACACCATATATTTT,CASSLRGFGGNTIYF
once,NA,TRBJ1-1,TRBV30,TGTGCCTGGAGCAGAGGGCCTGAAGCTTTCTTT,CAWSRGPEAFF
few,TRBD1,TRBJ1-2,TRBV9,TGTGCCAGCAGCGCCCAACGGGCCTCAGGGGGTGGCTACACCTTC,CASSAQRASGGGYTF
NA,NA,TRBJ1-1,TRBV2,TGTGCCAGCAAAGGAGCGAACACTGAAGCTTTCTTT,CASKGANTEAFF
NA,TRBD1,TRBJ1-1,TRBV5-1,TGCGCCAGCAGTTCGGGGGACAGGGGGATGAACACTGAAGCTTTCTTT,CASSSGDRGMNTEAFF
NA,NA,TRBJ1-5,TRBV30,TGTGCCTGGAGTGGGGGATCGCGGGGGGATCAGCCCCAGCATTTT,CAWSGGSRGDQPQHF
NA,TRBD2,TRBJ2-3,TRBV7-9,TGTGCCAGCAGCTTGGGACTAGCGGGGGGCGAGGATACGCAGTATTTT,CASSLGLAGGEDTQYF
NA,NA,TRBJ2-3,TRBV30,TGTGCCTGGGATGGGGCCCCCACAGATACGCAGTATTTT,CAWDGAPTDTQYF
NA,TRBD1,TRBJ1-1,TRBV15,TGTGCCACCAGCAGTGCAGGGGGCTACACTGAAGCTTTCTTT,CATSSAGGYTEAFF
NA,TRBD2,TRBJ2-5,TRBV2,TGTGCCAGCAGTGAAGACGCGCTAGCGGGGGGAGAGACCCAGTACTTC,CASSEDALAGGETQYF
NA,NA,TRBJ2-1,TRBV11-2,TGTGCCAGCAGCTTAAGTACGGGAGTCAGTAATGAGCAGTTCTTC,CASSLSTGVSNEQFF
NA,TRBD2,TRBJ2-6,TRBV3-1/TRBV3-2,TGTGCCAGCAGCTTCTCGGGACTAGCGGGCGGTGGGGCCAACGTCCTGACTTTC,CASSFSGLAGGGANVLTF
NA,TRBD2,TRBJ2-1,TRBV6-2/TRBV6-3,TGTGCCAGCAGTTACATAGCGGGTGAGCAGTTCTTC,CASSYIAGEQFF
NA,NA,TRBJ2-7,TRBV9,TGTGCCAGCAGCGTAGATTCGGGAGAGCAGTACTTC,CASSVDSGEQYF
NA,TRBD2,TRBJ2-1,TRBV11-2,TGTGCCAGCAGCTTTGACGGCGGGGGTAGGCATGAGCAGTTCTTC,CASSFDGGGRHEQFF
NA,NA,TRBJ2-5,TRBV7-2,TGTGCCAGCAGCTTAGGTCCGCAAGAGACCCAGTACTTC,CASSLGPQETQYF
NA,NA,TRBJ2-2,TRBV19,TGTGCCAGTAGTATCGGCAGGGGATTCACCGGGGAGCTGTTTTTT,CASSIGRGFTGELFF
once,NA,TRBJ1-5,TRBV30,TGTGCCTGGAGTGAGGGCAGGGATCAGCCCCAGCATTTT,CAWSEGRDQPQHF
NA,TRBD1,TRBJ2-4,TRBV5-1,TGCGCCAGCAGCTTGGGAGGGACAGAAAAAAACATTCAGTACTTC,CASSLGGTEKNIQYF
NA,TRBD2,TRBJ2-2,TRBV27,TGTGCCAGCAGACCGGGACTAGCGGGGTTAGGGGACACCGGGGAGCTGTTTTTT,CASRPGLAGLGDTGELFF
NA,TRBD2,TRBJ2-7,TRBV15,TGTGCCACCGCACGAGTCGCTGGGGCTAGCGGGTGGTACGAGCAGTACTTC,CATARVAGASGWYEQYF
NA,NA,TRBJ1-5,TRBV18,TGTGCCAGCTCACCGGGCAGTCTCAATCAGCCCCAGCATTTT,CASSPGSLNQPQHF
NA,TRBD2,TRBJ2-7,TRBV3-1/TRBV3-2,TGTGCCAGCAGCCAAATACGACTAGCGGGAGGGTACGAGCAGTACTTC,CASSQIRLAGGYEQYF
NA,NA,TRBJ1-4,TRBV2,TGTGCCAGCCGACAGCAACGTGCAACTAATGAAAAACTGTTTTTT,CASRQQRATNEKLFF